This T cell receptor beta chain originates from a study of blood T cell repertoires in COVID-19. Study as a whole: Some COVID-19 samples were acute and others convalescent; all came from the United States, Italy and Spain. PBMCs, B-cell-depleted T cells, or T cells were the source of the cDNA or gDNA that made up the material.

CDR1 and CDR2 from the germline V gene are LGHNA and YSLEER. This CDR3 is built from 13 residues. Deletions cut 0 bases from V and 4 bases from J, with 4 bases between. Per the study methods: By means of reference gene primer amplification, nucleated cell counts were estimated. The table came from immunoSEQ multiplex PCR; TCRdb's copy has only in-frame clones and leaves some out. V and J calls and clone size follow that table, whereas D and trimming were derived from the DNA. The sample lists around 40,000 clones; around four fifths were seen once. Sequencing was carried out using peripheral blood. The sequence was collected from a man aged 80 or over with active or convalescent COVID-19. The J gene is TRBJ2-1, the V gene TRBV4-3; D is uncertain. For the CDR3, the DNA is TGCGCCAGCAGCCAAGAACAGTACAATGAGCAGTTCTTC. It translates to CASSQEQYNEQFF.